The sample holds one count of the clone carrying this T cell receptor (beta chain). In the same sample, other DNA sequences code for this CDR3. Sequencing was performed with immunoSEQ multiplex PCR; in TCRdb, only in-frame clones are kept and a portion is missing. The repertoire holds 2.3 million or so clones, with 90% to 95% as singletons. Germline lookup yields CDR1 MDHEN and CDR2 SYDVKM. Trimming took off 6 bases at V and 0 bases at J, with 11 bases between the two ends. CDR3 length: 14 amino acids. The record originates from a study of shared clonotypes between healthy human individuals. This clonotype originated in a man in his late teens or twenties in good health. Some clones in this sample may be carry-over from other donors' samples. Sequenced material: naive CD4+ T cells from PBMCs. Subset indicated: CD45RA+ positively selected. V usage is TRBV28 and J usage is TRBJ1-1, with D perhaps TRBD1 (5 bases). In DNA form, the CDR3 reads TGTGCCAGCAGCCCAGGGACGGTGAACACTGAAGCTTTCTTT. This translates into CASSPGTVNTEAFF.